These T cell receptor beta chains were read from a single sample in a study of shared clonotypes between healthy human individuals. This table comes from immunoSEQ multiplex PCR, and its TCRdb copy is limited to in-frame clones, with some not included. The sample records about 990,000 clones, around three quarters being singletons. The sequencing sample was made of memory CD4+ T cells from PBMCs. The receptor set was obtained from a man aged 18-30 years in good health. Some clones in this sample may be carry-over from other donors' samples. CDR3s include the opening cysteine and the closing phenylalanine or tryptophan. A D gene is named only where the DNA matches it firmly. Size values are once, few and many counts, or a class for expanded clones, and some rows have none.

many TRBJ1-4 TRBV5-8 TRBD1 TGTGCCAGCAGCCCGGGACAGCGAAATGAAAAACTGTTTTTT CASSPGQRNEKLFF
- TRBJ2-2 TRBV11-2 - TGTGCCAGCAGCCCCGGACCGACGAACACCGGGGAGCTGTTTTTT CASSPGPTNTGELFF
few TRBJ2-7 TRBV2 - TGTGCCAGCAGTCAAGGGGGAGGGTCAGGAGAGCAGTACTTC CASSQGGGSGEQYF
- TRBJ2-3 TRBV11-2 - TGTGCCAGCAGCTTAGACCGCACAGATACGCAGTATTTT CASSLDRTDTQYF
- TRBJ1-5 TRBV30 - TGTGCCTGGAGCAGAGGAGGGGTTGGACAGCCCCAGCATTTT CAWSRGGVGQPQHF
- TRBJ2-7 TRBV4-2 - TGTGCCAGCAGGGTTGGTCCCGGGGGATCCTACGAGCAGTACTTC CASRVGPGGSYEQYF
- TRBJ2-2 TRBV11-2 - TGTGCCAGCAGCCCCATATTCGGACTCAACACCGGGGAGCTGTTTTTT CASSPIFGLNTGELFF
- TRBJ2-3 TRBV7-3 TRBD2 TGTGCCAGCAGCTTTGACGCGGGACTAGCGGGAGCAGATACGCAGTATTTT CASSFDAGLAGADTQYF
many TRBJ2-2 TRBV11-2 - TGTGCCAGCAGCACCCCTAGGAATCCCGGGGAGCTGTTTTTT CASSTPRNPGELFF
- TRBJ2-7 TRBV28 - TGTGCCAGCAGTTTATTTATCTCTGGCGGGAAGCAGTACTTC CASSLFISGGKQYF
- TRBJ1-1 TRBV6-1 TRBD1 TGTGCCAGCAGTCTACAGGGGGGGACTGAAGCTTTCTTT CASSLQGGTEAFF
- TRBJ2-1 TRBV5-1 TRBD2 TGCGCCAGCAGCCGACTAGCGGGAAGCTCCTACAATGAGCAGTTCTTC CASSRLAGSSYNEQFF
- TRBJ2-1 TRBV7-9 TRBD2 TGTGCCAGCAGCACGACTAGCGGGAGCTCCTACAATGAGCAGTTCTTC CASSTTSGSSYNEQFF
- TRBJ1-1 TRBV7-9 - TGTGCCAGCAGCTTAAACAGGAACACTGAAGCTTTCTTT CASSLNRNTEAFF
- TRBJ2-1 TRBV9 - TGTGCCAGCAGCGTAGGGGTCCAGCAAAATGAGCAGTTCTTC CASSVGVQQNEQFF
- TRBJ2-3 TRBV10-3 TRBD2 TGTGCCACCAGCCCACGACTAGCGGGCACAGATACGCAGTATTTT CATSPRLAGTDTQYF
- TRBJ1-1 TRBV7-9 TRBD1 TGTGCCAGCAGCCCGGGACAGGGGGCGAGTAGTATGAACACTGAAGCTTTCTTT CASSPGQGASSMNTEAFF
few TRBJ1-5 TRBV30 - TGTGCCTGGAGTGGGCAGGCGGCTCAGCCCCAGCATTTT CAWSGQAAQPQHF
- TRBJ2-3 TRBV5-1 - TGCGCCAGCAGCTTGGGGGTAGCAGTAGATACGCAGTATTTT CASSLGVAVDTQYF
- TRBJ1-3 TRBV2 - TGTGCCAGCAGTGATTCGGGGGCGGGAGGAAACACCATATATTTT CASSDSGAGGNTIYF
- TRBJ2-1 TRBV9 TRBD1 TGTGCCAGCAGCGGAACACAGGGGTCTGAGCAGTTCTTC CASSGTQGSEQFF
- TRBJ2-2 TRBV5-4 - TGTGCCAGCAGCCTTACCCTAGTCACCGGGGAGCTGTTTTTT CASSLTLVTGELFF
- TRBJ2-6 TRBV11-3 - TGTGCCAGCAGCACGTCTAACTCTGGGGCCAACGTCCTGACTTTC CASSTSNSGANVLTF
- TRBJ1-4 TRBV28 - TGTGCCAGCAGTTCCCTCGACGTTGAAAAACTGTTTTTT CASSSLDVEKLFF
- TRBJ2-5 TRBV14 - TGTGCCAGCAGCCCTATCGAGTACCAAGAGACCCAGTACTTC CASSPIEYQETQYF
- TRBJ1-1 TRBV5-4 - TGTGCCAGCCTCGACAGGACGAACACTGAAGCTTTCTTT CASLDRTNTEAFF
few TRBJ2-7 TRBV21-1 - TGTGCCAGCAGCACCGAGGGACTAGTCTGTGAGCAGTACTTC CASSTEGLVCEQYF
few TRBJ1-4 TRBV5-1 - TGCGCCAGCAGCTTGGTCGGCCAGGGAGGGGAAAAACTGTTTTTT CASSLVGQGGEKLFF
- TRBJ2-1 TRBV7-8 TRBD1 TGTGCCAGCAGCTGGGACAGGGACAATGAGCAGTTCTTC CASSWDRDNEQFF
- TRBJ1-5 TRBV2 - TGTGCCAGCAGTGACATTATCAGCAATCAGCCCCAGCATTTT CASSDIISNQPQHF
few TRBJ2-4 TRBV5-4 - TGTGCCAGCAGCTCCCAGGGGGGGACCAAAAACATTCAGTACTTC CASSSQGGTKNIQYF
- TRBJ1-2 TRBV4-1 TRBD1 TGCGCCAGCAGCCAAGGGACAGGGGGCCTTAACTATGGCTACACCTTC CASSQGTGGLNYGYTF
- TRBJ2-3 TRBV7-9 - TGTGCCAGCAGCCGGGACTCCGTAAACGGCGCGCAGTATTTT CASSRDSVNGAQYF
- TRBJ2-3 TRBV9 - TGTGCCAGCAGCGTAGTTGCAGGGCATGGGCAGTATTTT CASSVVAGHGQYF
- TRBJ2-2 TRBV11-3 TRBD2 TGTGCCAGCAGCCCTAACCGTGGCGGGAGGAACACCGGGGAGCTGTTTTTT CASSPNRGGRNTGELFF
few TRBJ2-1 TRBV29-1 - TGCAGCGCTAGGAGTACCCTTTCCTACAATGAGCAGTTCTTC CSARSTLSYNEQFF
- TRBJ2-2 TRBV5-4 - TGTGCCAGCAGCTCGGGAGGAACAGGGTACACCGGGGAGCTGTTTTTT CASSSGGTGYTGELFF
- TRBJ1-5 TRBV11-3 TRBD1 TGTGCCAGCAGCGGTCCCCCCCCGGGACAGGGCTGGCATCAGCCCCAGCATTTT CASSGPPPGQGWHQPQHF
- TRBJ1-2 TRBV16 - TGTGCCAGCAGCCAAGCCACCGGGGTCGATGGCTACACCTTC CASSQATGVDGYTF